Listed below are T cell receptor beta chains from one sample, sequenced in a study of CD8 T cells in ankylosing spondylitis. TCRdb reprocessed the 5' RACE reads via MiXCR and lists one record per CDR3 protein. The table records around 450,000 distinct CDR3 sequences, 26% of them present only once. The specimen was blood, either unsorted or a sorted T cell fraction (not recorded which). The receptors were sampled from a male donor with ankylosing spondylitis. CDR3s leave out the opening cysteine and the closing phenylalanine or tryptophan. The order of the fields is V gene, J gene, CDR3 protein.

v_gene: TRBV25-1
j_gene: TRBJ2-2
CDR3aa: ASSKISLPPGELF

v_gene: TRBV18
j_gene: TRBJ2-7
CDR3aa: ASSSTAGNSYEQY

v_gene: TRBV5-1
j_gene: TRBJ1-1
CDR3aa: ASSLVAGGSTEAF

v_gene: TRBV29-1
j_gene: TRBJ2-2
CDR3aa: SGGQDANTGELF

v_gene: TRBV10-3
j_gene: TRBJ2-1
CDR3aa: AIRLDSPPYNEQF

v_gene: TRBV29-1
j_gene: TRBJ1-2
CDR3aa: SVEDRVGGYT

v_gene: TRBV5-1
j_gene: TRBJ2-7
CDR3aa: ASSGRTGGRTYEQY

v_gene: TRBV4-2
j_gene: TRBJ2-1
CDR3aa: ASSQVSGSWVLGEQF

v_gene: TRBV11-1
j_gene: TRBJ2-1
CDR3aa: ASSLFPGTSGRGAEQF

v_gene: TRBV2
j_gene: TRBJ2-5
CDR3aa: ASTYASGNETQY

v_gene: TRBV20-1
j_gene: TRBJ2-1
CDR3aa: SARGAGGYYNEQF

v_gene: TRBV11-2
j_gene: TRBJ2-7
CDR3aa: ASSSAGLGEQY

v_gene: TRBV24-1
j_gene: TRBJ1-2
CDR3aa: ATSEQGESGYT

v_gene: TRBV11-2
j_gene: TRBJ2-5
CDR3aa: ASSQRAEETQY

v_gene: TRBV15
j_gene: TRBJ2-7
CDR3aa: ATAPGYEQY

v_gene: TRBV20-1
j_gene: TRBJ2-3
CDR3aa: SARDWGRGSTDTQY

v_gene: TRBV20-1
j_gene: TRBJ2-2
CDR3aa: SALGTSGTSTGELF

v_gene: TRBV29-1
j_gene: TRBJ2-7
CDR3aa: SVGTGNHEQY

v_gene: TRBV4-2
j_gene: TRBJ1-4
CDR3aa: ASSLQDSTEKLF

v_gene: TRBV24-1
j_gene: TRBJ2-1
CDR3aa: ATSDYRGEQF

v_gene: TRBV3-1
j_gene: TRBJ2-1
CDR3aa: ASSQDRRGPSSYNEQF

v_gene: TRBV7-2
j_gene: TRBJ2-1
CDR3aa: ASSQLGVSNEQF

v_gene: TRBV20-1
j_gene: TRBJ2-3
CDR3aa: SAPRTGIEDTQY

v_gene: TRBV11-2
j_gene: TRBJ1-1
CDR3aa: ASSLEGDRGTEAF

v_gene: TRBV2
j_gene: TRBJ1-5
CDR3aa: ASRTGFRQPQH

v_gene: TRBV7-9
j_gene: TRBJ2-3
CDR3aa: ASSVPSRGRADTQY

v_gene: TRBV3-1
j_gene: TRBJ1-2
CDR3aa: ASSHRDRGYGYT

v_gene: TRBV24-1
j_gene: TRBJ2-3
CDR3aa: ATSHSTSLADTQY

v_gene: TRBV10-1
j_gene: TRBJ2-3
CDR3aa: ASGGEGLTDTQY

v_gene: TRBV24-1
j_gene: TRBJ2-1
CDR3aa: ATSSPGPSNEQF

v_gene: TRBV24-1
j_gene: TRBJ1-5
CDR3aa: ATSDAGTGSGQPQH

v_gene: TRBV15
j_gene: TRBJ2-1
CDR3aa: ATSRDGTLSSYNEQF

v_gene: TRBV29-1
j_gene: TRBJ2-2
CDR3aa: SVGGTADTGELF

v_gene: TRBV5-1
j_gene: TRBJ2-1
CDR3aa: ASSLVAGIVRNEQF

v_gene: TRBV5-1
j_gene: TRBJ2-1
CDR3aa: ASSLGRAGAVYNEQF

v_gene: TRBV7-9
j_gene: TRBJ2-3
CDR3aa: ASLRDTDTQY

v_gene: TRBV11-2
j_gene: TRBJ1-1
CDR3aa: ASSFYSPGQGERNTEAF

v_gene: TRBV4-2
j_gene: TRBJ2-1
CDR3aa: ASSHPAGVYNEQF

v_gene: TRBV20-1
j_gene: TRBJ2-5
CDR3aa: SARDTKASKRETQY

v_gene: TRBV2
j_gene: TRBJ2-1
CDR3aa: ASSLSAGANNEQF

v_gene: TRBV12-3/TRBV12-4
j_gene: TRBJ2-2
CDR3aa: ASSFRAGGVPTGELF

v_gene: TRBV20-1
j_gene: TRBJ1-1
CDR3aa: SARTGDVNTEAF